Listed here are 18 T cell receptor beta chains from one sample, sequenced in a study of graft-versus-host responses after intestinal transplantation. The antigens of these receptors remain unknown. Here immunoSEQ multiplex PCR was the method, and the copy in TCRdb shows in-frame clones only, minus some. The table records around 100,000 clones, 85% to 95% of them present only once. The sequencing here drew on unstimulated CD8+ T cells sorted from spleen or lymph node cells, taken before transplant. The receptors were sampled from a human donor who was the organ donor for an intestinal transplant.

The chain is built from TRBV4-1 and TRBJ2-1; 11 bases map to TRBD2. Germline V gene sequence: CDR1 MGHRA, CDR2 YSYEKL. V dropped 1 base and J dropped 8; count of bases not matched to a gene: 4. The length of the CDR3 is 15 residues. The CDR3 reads CASSQVSGRAHEQFF. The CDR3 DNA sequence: TGCGCCAGCAGCCAAGTTAGCGGGAGGGCCCATGAGCAGTTCTTC.

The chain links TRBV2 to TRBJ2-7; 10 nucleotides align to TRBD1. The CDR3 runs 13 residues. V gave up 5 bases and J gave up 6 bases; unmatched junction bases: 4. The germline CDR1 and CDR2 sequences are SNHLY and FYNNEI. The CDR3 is CASSWDRGGEQYF. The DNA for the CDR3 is TGTGCCAGCAGTTGGGACAGGGGAGGCGAGCAGTACTTC.

The DNA for the CDR3 is TGTGCCAGCAGCCAAGTTCGCAGGAACTATGGCTACACCTTC. This encodes CASSQVRRNYGYTF. The rearrangement uses TRBV4-2 and TRBJ1-2; D gene unclear. V shed 1 base and J shed 2 bases, with 8 bases lying between them. Per the germline V gene, CDR1 is LGHNA and CDR2 is YNFKEQ. The CDR3 is made up of 14 amino acids.

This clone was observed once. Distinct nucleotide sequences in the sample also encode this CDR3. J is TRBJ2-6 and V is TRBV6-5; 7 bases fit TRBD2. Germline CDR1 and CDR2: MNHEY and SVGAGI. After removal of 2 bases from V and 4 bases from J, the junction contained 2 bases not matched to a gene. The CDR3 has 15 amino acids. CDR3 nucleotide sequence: TGTGCCAGCAGTTACGGGCGGGGGGGGGCCAACGTCCTGACTTTC. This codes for CASSYGRGGANVLTF.

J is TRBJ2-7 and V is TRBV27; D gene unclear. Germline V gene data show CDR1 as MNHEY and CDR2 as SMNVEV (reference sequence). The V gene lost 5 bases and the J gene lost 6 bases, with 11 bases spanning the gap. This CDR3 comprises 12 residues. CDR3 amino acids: CASSPPRSEQYF. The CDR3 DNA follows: TGTGCCAGCAGTCCACCTCGGAGCGAGCAGTACTTC.

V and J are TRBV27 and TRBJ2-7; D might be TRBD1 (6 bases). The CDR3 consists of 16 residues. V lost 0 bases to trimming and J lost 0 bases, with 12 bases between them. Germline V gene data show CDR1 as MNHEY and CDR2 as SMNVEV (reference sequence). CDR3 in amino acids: CASSLSWDKSSYEQYF. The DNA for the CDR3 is TGTGCCAGCAGTTTATCTTGGGACAAAAGCTCCTACGAGCAGTACTTC.

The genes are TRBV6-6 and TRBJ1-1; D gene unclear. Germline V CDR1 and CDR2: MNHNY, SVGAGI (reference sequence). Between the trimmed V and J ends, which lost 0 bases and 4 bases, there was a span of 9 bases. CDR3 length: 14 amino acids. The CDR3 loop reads CASSYSGGFTEAFF. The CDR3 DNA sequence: TGTGCCAGCAGTTACTCGGGCGGGTTCACTGAAGCTTTCTTT.

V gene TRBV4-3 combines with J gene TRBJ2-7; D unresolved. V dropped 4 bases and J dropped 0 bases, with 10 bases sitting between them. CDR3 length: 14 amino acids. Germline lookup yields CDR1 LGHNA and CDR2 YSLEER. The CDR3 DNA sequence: TGCGCCAGCAGCCTGGACCGCAGCTCCTACGAGCAGTACTTC. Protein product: CASSLDRSSYEQYF.

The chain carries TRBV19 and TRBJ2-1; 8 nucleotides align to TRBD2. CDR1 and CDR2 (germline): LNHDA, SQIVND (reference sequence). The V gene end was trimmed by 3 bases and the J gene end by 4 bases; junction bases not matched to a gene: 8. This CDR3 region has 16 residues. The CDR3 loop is CASSISLAGIYNEQFF. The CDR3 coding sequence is TGTGCCAGTAGTATTTCGCTAGCGGGTATTTACAATGAGCAGTTCTTC.

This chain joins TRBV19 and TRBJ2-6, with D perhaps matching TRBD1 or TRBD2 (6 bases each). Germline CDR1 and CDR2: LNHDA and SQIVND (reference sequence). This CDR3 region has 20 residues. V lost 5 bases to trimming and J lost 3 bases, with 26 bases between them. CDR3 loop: CASSVTSKGGYLFGANVLTF. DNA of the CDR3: TGTGCCAGTAGTGTAACATCTAAGGGGGGCTACCTGTTTGGGGCCAACGTCCTGACTTTC.

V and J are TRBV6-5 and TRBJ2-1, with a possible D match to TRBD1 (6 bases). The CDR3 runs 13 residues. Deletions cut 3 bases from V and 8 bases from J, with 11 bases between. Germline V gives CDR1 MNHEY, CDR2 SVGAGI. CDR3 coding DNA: TGTGCCAGCAGTTATGTACAGGGAGATGAGCAGTTCTTC. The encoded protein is CASSYVQGDEQFF.

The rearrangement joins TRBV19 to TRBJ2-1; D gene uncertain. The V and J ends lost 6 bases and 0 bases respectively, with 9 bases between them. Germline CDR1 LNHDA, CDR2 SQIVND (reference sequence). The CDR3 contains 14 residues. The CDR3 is CASSVSSSYNEQFF. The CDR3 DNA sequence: TGTGCCAGTAGCGTCTCAAGCTCCTACAATGAGCAGTTCTTC.

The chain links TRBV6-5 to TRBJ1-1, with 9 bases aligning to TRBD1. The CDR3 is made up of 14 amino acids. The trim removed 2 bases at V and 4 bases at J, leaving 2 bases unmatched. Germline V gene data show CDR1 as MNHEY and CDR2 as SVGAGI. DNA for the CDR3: TGTGCCAGCAGTTACGGACAGGGGCTCACTGAAGCTTTCTTT. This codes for CASSYGQGLTEAFF.

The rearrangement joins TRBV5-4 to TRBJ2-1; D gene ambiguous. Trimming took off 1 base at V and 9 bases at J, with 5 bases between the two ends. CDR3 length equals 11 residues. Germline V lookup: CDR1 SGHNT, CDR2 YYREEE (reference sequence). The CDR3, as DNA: TGTGCCAGCAGCTTGTCAGTTGAGCAGTTCTTC. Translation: CASSLSVEQFF.

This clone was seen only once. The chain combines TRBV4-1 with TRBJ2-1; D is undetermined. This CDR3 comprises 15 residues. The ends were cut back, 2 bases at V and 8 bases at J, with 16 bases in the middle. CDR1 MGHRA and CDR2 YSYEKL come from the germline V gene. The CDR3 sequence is CASSQLWVQTHEQFF. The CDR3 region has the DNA TGCGCCAGCAGCCAATTGTGGGTACAGACCCATGAGCAGTTCTTC.

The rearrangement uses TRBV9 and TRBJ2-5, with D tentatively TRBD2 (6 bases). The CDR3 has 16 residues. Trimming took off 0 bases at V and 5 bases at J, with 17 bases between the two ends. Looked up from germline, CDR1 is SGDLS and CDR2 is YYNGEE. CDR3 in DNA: TGTGCCAGCAGCGTAGAGACCCAGGGAGGTACGGAGACCCAGTACTTC. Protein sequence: CASSVETQGGTETQYF. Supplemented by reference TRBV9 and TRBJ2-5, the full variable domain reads DSGVTQTPKHLITATGQRVTLRCSPRSGDLSVYWYQQSLDQGLQFLIQYYNGEERAKGNILERFSAQQFPDLHSELNLSSLELGDSALYFCASSVETQGGTETQYFGPGTRLLVL.

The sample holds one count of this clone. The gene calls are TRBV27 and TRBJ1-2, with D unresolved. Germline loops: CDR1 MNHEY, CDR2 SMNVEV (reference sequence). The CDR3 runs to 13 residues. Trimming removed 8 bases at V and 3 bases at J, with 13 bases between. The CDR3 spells CASRASFDYGYTF. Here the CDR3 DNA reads TGTGCCAGCCGGGCGAGTTTCGACTATGGCTACACCTTC.

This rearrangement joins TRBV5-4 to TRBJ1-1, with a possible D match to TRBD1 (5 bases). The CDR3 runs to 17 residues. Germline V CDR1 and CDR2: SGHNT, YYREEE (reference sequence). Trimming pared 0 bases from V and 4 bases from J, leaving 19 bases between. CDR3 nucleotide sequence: TGTGCCAGCAGCTTGGATCAGGGAGAAGTGCTTCCCACTGAAGCTTTCTTT. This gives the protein CASSLDQGEVLPTEAFF.